This T cell receptor (beta chain) stems from a study of tumor-infiltrating lymphocytes in primary liver carcinoma. Concerning this clonotype: What it recognizes is unknown. The junction departs from germline at one end; a sequencing error may be responsible.

Study-wide points: It was tumor-adjacent and tumor-blood pairs that overlapped less than tumor region pairs did. Being bulk and unsorted, samples allowed no CD4+ and CD8+ repertoire comparison.

Blood RNA was derived from unsorted whole blood, and germline DNA was extracted too. Enrolled patients were chronically infected with HBV and treatment-naive. Roughly 4.1 milliliters of peripheral blood were drawn presurgically. The CDR3 has 16 amino acids. CDR1 and CDR2 from the germline V gene are SGHAT and FQNNGV. Synthesis of TCR beta cDNA was carried out from around 500 ng total RNA with a constant-region primer. Three rounds of nested multiplex PCR with slightly modified ARM-PCR produced TCR beta libraries. Rounds one and two of PCR, each of approximately 11 cycles, were primed with TRBV1-TRBV30 forward primers and a C-beta reverse primer. TCRdb re-called the multiplex PCR reads through MiXCR, storing one row per CDR3 protein. The sample includes almost 200,000 distinct CDR3 sequences, 65% of them seen just once.

The sequencing sample was made of peripheral blood. The V call is TRBV11-2, the J call TRBJ2-2; 8 bases line up with TRBD1. This clonotype was obtained from a woman aged 55 to 70 with primary liver carcinoma and hepatitis B virus infection. The CDR3 is CAGSFPRQGNTGELFF. In DNA, the CDR3 is TGTGCCGGCAGCTTCCCGCGACAGGGGAATACCGGGGAGCTGTTTTTT. Supplemented by reference TRBV11-2 and TRBJ2-2, the full variable domain reads EAGVAQSPRYKIIEKRQSVAFWCNPISGHATLYWYQQILGQGPKLLIQFQNNGVVDDSQLPKDRFSAERLKGVDSTLKIQPAKLEDSAVYLCAGSFPRQGNTGELFFGEGSRLTVL.